The sequence of this TCR beta chain was determined in a study of cytomegalovirus exposure and HLA in healthy donors. Clones were sequenced by immunoSEQ multiplex PCR, and TCRdb holds only the in-frame ones, with some missing. The sample consists of about 270,000 clones, about 86% of them appearing once. Donors were drawn from the approximately 130-subject validation cohort, separate from the approximately 640-subject first cohort. This clone was detected a few times. Its antigen is currently unknown. The CDR3 has 15 residues. In germline, CDR1 is ENHRY, CDR2 SYGVKD. The V end lost 4 bases, the J end lost 1 base, and 13 bases lay between the germline ends. General observations from the study: The study labeled 150 to 200 TCR beta chains cytomegalovirus-associated.

Sequencing was performed on PBMCs. The rearrangement links TRBV10-3 to TRBJ1-2; no reliable D call. The clonotype comes from a woman in her late teens or twenties in good health and CMV-seronegative. Written as DNA, the CDR3 is TGTGCCATCAGTGTCTCGCTAGAAAGTAACTATGGCTACACCTTC. Amino acid sequence: CAISVSLESNYGYTF.